This T cell receptor beta chain was captured in a study of early T cells in non-severe SARS-CoV-2 infection. At the level of the study: The input, bulk RNA from unsorted whole blood, was sequenced, and chains were unpaired. General observations from the study: Anti-spike CD8 specificities were favored by VDJdb matching, whose results missed private and CD4 specificities.

Separate cDNA molecules each had unique molecular identifiers attached to them. One entry per CDR3 protein, called by TCRdb with MiXCR from the 5' RACE reads. The sample includes about 64,000 distinct CDR3 sequences, under 15% seen only once; the top ten take more than 3.5%. Germline trimming cut 0 bases from V and 1 base from J; bases unmatched to any gene: 1. The CDR3 contains 17 residues. Germline assignment: CDR1 MNHEY and CDR2 SVGAGI. Only a few counts were recorded for this clonotype. The antigen is undetermined. Material: whole blood. The clonotype originates from an adult who was a healthcare worker with PCR-confirmed SARS-CoV-2 infection or an uninfected control (not recorded which). This chain joins TRBV6-5 and TRBJ2-2; 11 positions agree with TRBD2. CDR3 DNA sequence: TGTGCCAGCAGTTACTCCGGACTAGCGGGGAACACCGGGGAGCTGTTTTTT. Encoded protein: CASSYSGLAGNTGELFF.